Shown below are 16 T cell receptor beta chains from a single sample sequenced in a study of T cells in localized non-small cell lung cancer (dated by TCRdb to 2018 to 2021). Library creation used the immunoSEQ multiplex PCR assay. TCRdb took over this immuneACCESS table, retaining in-frame rearrangements with V and J assigned. Such tables are incomplete; in checked studies, under half of the missing clones stem from an unresolved V gene, and the remainder is unexplained. The sample records 26,000 or so clones, roughly 90% of which are singletons. 2.5% to 3% of the sample belongs to the ten largest clones. The sequenced sample was peripheral blood, obtained before any cancer treatment. The source of these receptors is a woman between 18 and 50 years old with stage I lung adenocarcinoma.

The rearrangement links TRBV4-1 to TRBJ1-1, with unresolved D. The length of the CDR3 is 15 residues. Germline CDR1 MGHRA, CDR2 YSYEKL. V was shortened by 6 bases and J by 4 bases, with 18 bases between the two germline ends. The DNA of the CDR3 is TGCGCCAGCAGTCAAAGGCGGGCCGTCGGCACTGAAGCTTTCTTT. Residues: CASSQRRAVGTEAFF.

The chain recombines TRBV2 with TRBJ1-2; D unresolved. The germline V gene has CDR1 SNHLY and CDR2 FYNNEI. This CDR3 contains 13 residues. V gave up 4 bases and J gave up 2 bases, with 8 bases separating them. CDR3 sequence (DNA): TGTGCCAGCAGTGGTTGGAGAAACTATGGCTACACCTTC. Translation gives CASSGWRNYGYTF.

The chain combines TRBV6-1 with TRBJ2-3, with 15 bases that match TRBD2. CDR1 MNHNS and CDR2 SASEGT come from the germline V gene. CDR3 length equals 22 residues. Trimming cost V 2 bases and J 4 bases; bases outside gene matches: 19. CDR3 in amino acids: CASSERLRTSGRALLGADTQYF. As DNA, the CDR3 is TGTGCCAGCAGTGAAAGACTACGGACTAGCGGGAGGGCTCTCCTTGGGGCAGATACGCAGTATTTT.

As to this clone: The identical CDR3 is also encoded by other nucleotide sequences in the sample. The chain couples TRBV18 to TRBJ2-6; 9 nucleotides align to TRBD1. The germline V gene has CDR1 KGHSH and CDR2 LQKENI. V lost 5 bases and J lost 2; bases outside the gene matches: 1. The CDR3 has 15 amino acids. The CDR3 loop is CASSTGGPGANVLTF. DNA for the CDR3: TGTGCCAGCTCAACAGGGGGCCCTGGGGCCAACGTCCTGACTTTC.

This clone occurred a few times. The chain employs TRBV18 and TRBJ2-1, with 8 nucleotides matching TRBD2. V lost 4 bases, J lost 9 bases, and 2 bases stayed unmatched. This CDR3 has 12 amino acids. Per germline, CDR1 KGHSH and CDR2 LQKENI. The CDR3 protein is CASSLLAGEQFF. The CDR3 nucleotides are TGTGCCAGCTCACTCCTAGCGGGTGAGCAGTTCTTC.

The V and J genes are TRBV5-1 and TRBJ2-4, with 10 bases aligning to TRBD2. Germline-derived CDR1 and CDR2 are SGHRS and YFSETQ. This CDR3 has 16 amino acids. J lost 2 bases, V lost 3 bases, and 5 bases had no gene match. The CDR3 loop is CASSWPSGSSKNIQYF. As DNA, the CDR3 is TGCGCCAGCAGCTGGCCTAGCGGGAGTTCCAAAAACATTCAGTACTTC.

The chain employs TRBV27 and TRBJ1-3; 7 positions agree with TRBD1. This CDR3 is 13 amino acids long. Germline V gives CDR1 MNHEY, CDR2 SMNVEV (reference sequence). After removal of 9 bases from V and 0 bases from J, the junction contained 2 bases not matched to a gene. In DNA form, the CDR3 reads TGTGCCAGTAGGGGGCACTCTGGAAACACCATATATTTT. It translates to CASRGHSGNTIYF.

V usage is TRBV12-5 and J usage is TRBJ2-7, with D uncertain. Germline values: CDR1 LGHNT, CDR2 FRNRAP. This CDR3 spans 13 amino acids. V lost 1 base and J 2 bases, leaving 6 bases between the germline ends. CDR3: CASGLGEPYEQYF. The CDR3 bases are TGTGCTAGTGGTTTGGGGGAACCCTACGAGCAGTACTTC.

This clone came up once. J is TRBJ2-1 and V is TRBV5-1; D is perhaps TRBD2 (5 bases). Trimming pared 5 bases from V and 4 bases from J, leaving 13 bases between. Germline V gives CDR1 SGHRS, CDR2 YFSETQ. The CDR3 is made up of 14 amino acids. The DNA for the CDR3 is TGCGCCAGCAGTCGCTCCACGGGGTACAATGAGCAGTTCTTC. Translated, it gives CASSRSTGYNEQFF.

This rearrangement joins TRBV6-5 to TRBJ2-1; possible D gene TRBD2, 5 bases. CDR3 size: 11 residues. Germline V CDR1 and CDR2: MNHEY, SVGAGI. Trimming removed 5 bases at V and 9 bases at J, with 8 bases between. The CDR3 protein is CASSARGEQFF. The CDR3 DNA sequence: TGTGCCAGCAGTGCTCGGGGTGAGCAGTTCTTC.

This sequence joins TRBV14 and TRBJ2-1; D is ambiguous. This CDR3 is 15 amino acids long. V shed 1 base and J shed 7 bases, with 14 bases lying between them. Germline V gives CDR1 SGHDN, CDR2 FVKESK. CDR3 in amino acids: CASSQGYRALNEQFF. DNA of the CDR3: TGTGCCAGCAGCCAAGGTTACCGGGCGCTAAATGAGCAGTTCTTC.

Only one count was recorded for this clone. The chain combines TRBV28 with TRBJ1-5; D remains unclear. V was pared by 4 bases and J by 0 bases, with 7 bases between. CDR3 length: 14 amino acids. The germline V gene encodes CDR1 MDHEN and CDR2 SYDVKM. DNA for the CDR3: TGTGCCAGCAGTTCCGAGTTTAGCAATCAGCCCCAGCATTTT. This encodes CASSSEFSNQPQHF.

The rearrangement joins TRBV21-1 to TRBJ2-4; TRBD2, the D gene given by the table, was not confirmed from the DNA. TRBV21-1 is annotated as a pseudogene. The CDR3 length is 20 residues. This chain's CDR3 is CASSFRQALTSGERKNIQYF. Written as DNA, the CDR3 is TGTGCCAGCAGCTTTCGACAGGCCCTGACTAGCGGGGAAAGAAAAAACATTCAGTACTTC.

The chain carries TRBV5-6 and TRBJ1-3; the D is unclear. This CDR3 is 15 amino acids long. V lost 0 bases to trimming and J lost 1 base, with 8 bases between them. Germline values: CDR1 SGHDT, CDR2 YYEEEE. CDR3 DNA: TGTGCCAGCAGCTTGGCCGCGGTATCTGGAAACACCATATATTTT. This gives the protein CASSLAAVSGNTIYF. The full variable domain, rest sourced from reference TRBV5-6 and TRBJ1-3, is DAGVTQSPTHLIKTRGQQVTLRCSPKSGHDTVSWYQQALGQGPQFIFQYYEEEERQRGNFPDRFSGHQFPNYSSELNVNALLLGDSALYLCASSLAAVSGNTIYFGEGSWLTVV.

The chain has TRBV7-2 and TRBJ1-1; no definite D call. The CDR3 spans 14 residues. Trimming took off 3 bases at V and 5 bases at J, with 13 bases between the two ends. The germline V gene has CDR1 SGHTA and CDR2 FQGNSA. CDR3 nucleotide sequence: TGTGCCAGCAGCTTGTATACGACGGGGACTGAAGCTTTCTTT. It yields the protein CASSLYTTGTEAFF.

CDR3 in amino acids: CASSIPALMNTEAFF. The CDR3 nucleotides are TGTGCCAGTAGTATCCCGGCACTCATGAACACTGAAGCTTTCTTT. The V call is TRBV19, the J call TRBJ1-1; D is ambiguous. V was trimmed by 3 bases and J by 0 bases, leaving 11 bases between them. The germline gives CDR1 LNHDA, CDR2 SQIVND (reference sequence). This CDR3 has 15 residues.